These 17 T cell receptor beta chains originate from one sample sequenced in a study of T cells after yellow fever vaccination. MiXCR, applied by TCRdb to the 5' RACE reads, yields one record per CDR3 protein. The sample shows about 360,000 distinct CDR3 sequences, approximately 5.7% of them seen only once. This specimen consisted of PBMCs, obtained 5 days after the yellow fever booster vaccination. These receptors originate from a man between 25 and 39 years old who received the YFV17D yellow fever vaccine.

The chain employs TRBV18 and TRBJ2-7, with 9 nucleotides matching TRBD2. Trimming at V came to 0 bases and at J to 3 bases, leaving 9 bases not matched to a gene. From germline, CDR1 is KGHSH and CDR2 LQKENI. There are 17 residues in the CDR3. DNA for the CDR3: TGTGCCAGCTCACCACCGGTTAGGCTAGCGGGACTCTACGAGCAGTACTTC. Encoded protein: CASSPPVRLAGLYEQYF. The whole variable domain, filled in from reference TRBV18 and TRBJ2-7, reads NAGVMQNPRHLVRRRGQEARLRCSPMKGHSHVYWYRQLPEEGLKFMVYLQKENIIDESGMPKERFSAEFPKEGPSILRIQQVVRGDSAAYFCASSPPVRLAGLYEQYFGPGTRLTVT.

Here the CDR3 reads CASIQGLATGELFF. The DNA of the CDR3 is TGTGCCAGCATCCAGGGATTGGCCACCGGGGAGCTGTTTTTT. The chain uses TRBV12-3 or TRBV12-4 and TRBJ2-2; possibly TRBD1 for D (5 bases). Trimming stripped 7 bases from V and 4 bases from J, with 13 bases between. The CDR3 is made up of 14 amino acids.

There are many counts of this clonotype. The chain is built from TRBV3-1 and TRBJ2-5; TRBD1 is a possible D gene (5 bases). Germline CDR1 is LGHDT and CDR2 is YNNKEL (reference sequence). The CDR3 spans 15 residues. V dropped 1 base and J dropped 1 base, with 10 bases sitting between them. The CDR3 nucleotides read TGTGCCAGCAGCCAAGGGGGAAGGGGCCAAGAGACCCAGTACTTC. Amino acid sequence: CASSQGGRGQETQYF.

V is TRBV5-5 and J is TRBJ2-5; TRBD2 matches at 11 bases. The V gene's germline CDR1 is SGHKS and CDR2 YYEKEE (reference sequence). The junction had 6 bases not matched to a gene; V was cut back by 0 bases and J by 5 bases. The CDR3 loop spans 16 amino acids. The CDR3 is CASSLGVLAGVETQYF. DNA of the CDR3: TGTGCCAGCAGCTTGGGCGTACTAGCGGGAGTGGAGACCCAGTACTTC.

The gene calls are TRBV18 and TRBJ2-5; no reliable D call. V lost 1 base and J 2 bases, leaving 8 bases between the germline ends. CDR1 and CDR2 (germline): KGHSH, LQKENI. CDR3 length: 14 residues. The CDR3: CASSPRPGQETQYF. CDR3 nucleotide sequence: TGTGCCAGCTCACCACGGCCAGGACAAGAGACCCAGTACTTC.

The chain joins TRBV4-3 to TRBJ2-2; unclear D gene. Germline-derived CDR1 and CDR2 are LGHNA and YSLEER. The V end lost 4 bases, the J end lost 3 bases, and 6 bases lay between the germline ends. The CDR3 is made up of 13 amino acids. In DNA, the CDR3 is TGCGCCAGCAGCCGAGGATACACCGGGGAGCTGTTTTTT. As protein: CASSRGYTGELFF.

There are many counts of this clonotype. V usage is TRBV12-3 or TRBV12-4 and J usage is TRBJ1-5, with 7 bases matching TRBD1. This CDR3 is 15 amino acids long. Trimming removed 1 base from V and 9 bases from J; junction bases left unmatched: 9. Here the CDR3 DNA reads TGTGCCAGCAGTTTAGAGGGGGCGAAACGTGGGCCCCAGCATTTT. Its translation: CASSLEGAKRGPQHF.

The chain uses TRBV5-5 and TRBJ2-5; D not certain. With 2 bases removed from V and 6 bases from J, the gap between germline ends came to 17 bases. CDR1 is SGHKS and CDR2 is YYEKEE in the germline V gene (reference sequence). The CDR3 spans 15 residues. Here the CDR3 reads CASSFGRLVDKTQYF. Here the CDR3 DNA reads TGTGCCAGCAGCTTTGGCAGGTTAGTTGACAAGACCCAGTACTTC.

This clonotype was recorded at least ten times. V gene TRBV18 combines with J gene TRBJ2-7; 8 positions agree with TRBD2. The length of the CDR3 is 13 residues. The germline CDR1 and CDR2 sequences are KGHSH and LQKENI. Trimming cost V 6 bases and J 5 bases; bases outside gene matches: 6. CDR3 nucleotide sequence: TGTGCCAGCTCCCAAAGCGGGGGAAACGAGCAGTACTTC. This gives the protein CASSQSGGNEQYF. Full variable domain (missing parts from reference TRBV18 and TRBJ2-7): NAGVMQNPRHLVRRRGQEARLRCSPMKGHSHVYWYRQLPEEGLKFMVYLQKENIIDESGMPKERFSAEFPKEGPSILRIQQVVRGDSAAYFCASSQSGGNEQYFGPGTRLTVT.

This clonotype has at least ten counts. The rearrangement uses TRBV7-8 and TRBJ2-7; 7 nucleotides match TRBD2. This CDR3 has 15 residues. V dropped 5 bases and J dropped 3; count of bases not matched to a gene: 10. Looked up from germline, CDR1 is SGHVS and CDR2 is FQNEAQ. The CDR3 coding sequence is TGTGCCAGCAGCGAGACCACACCGGGAGGCTACGAGCAGTACTTC. This sequence encodes CASSETTPGGYEQYF.

The genes are TRBV7-9 and TRBJ2-7; TRBD2 matches 8 bases. Per the germline V gene, CDR1 is SEHNR and CDR2 is FQNEAQ (reference sequence). Trimming took 3 bases from V and 5 from J; bases not matched to a gene: 6. This CDR3 has 14 residues. CDR3 protein: CASSLAGGFNEQYF. CDR3 bases: TGTGCCAGCAGCTTGGCGGGGGGCTTCAACGAGCAGTACTTC.

This chain connects TRBV7-2 to TRBJ2-3; 11 bases are shared with TRBD2. Trimming took 3 bases from V and 4 from J; bases not matched to a gene: 6. In germline, CDR1 is SGHTA, CDR2 FQGNSA. This CDR3 spans 16 amino acids. The CDR3 bases are TGTGCCAGCAGCTTCCAACTAGCGGGAGCGGCAGATACGCAGTATTTT. Protein sequence: CASSFQLAGAADTQYF.

The chain links TRBV21-1 to TRBJ2-4; no check of the table's D call, TRBD1, against the DNA was made. TRBV21-1 is a known pseudogene. This CDR3 is 13 amino acids long. The CDR3 loop reads CASSGRQGHVQYF. CDR3 DNA sequence: TGTGCCAGCAGCGGGCGACAGGGACACGTTCAGTACTTC.

This clonotype has a handful of counts. This rearrangement joins TRBV18 to TRBJ2-7; 8 positions match TRBD1. Trimming cost V 2 bases and J 3 bases; bases outside gene matches: 6. Germline assignment: CDR1 KGHSH and CDR2 LQKENI. The CDR3 is made up of 15 amino acids. CDR3 coding DNA: TGTGCCAGCTCACCAGGACAGGGTGCTGGCTACGAGCAGTACTTC. It codes for CASSPGQGAGYEQYF.

The sample holds a few counts of this clonotype. This chain uses TRBV7-2 with TRBJ2-1, with 8 nucleotides matching TRBD2. This CDR3 region has 16 residues. Germline loops: CDR1 SGHTA, CDR2 FQGNSA. V lost 5 bases and J lost 6; bases outside the gene matches: 12. This CDR3 reads CASSAQPGRGGNEQFF. The CDR3 bases are TGTGCCAGCAGCGCCCAACCCGGGAGGGGCGGCAATGAGCAGTTCTTC.

This clonotype has more than one count but fewer than ten. V and J are TRBV5-6 and TRBJ2-5; D perhaps matches TRBD1 (5 bases). Germline CDR1 reads SGHDT; CDR2 reads YYEEEE. Trimming removed 4 bases from V and 4 bases from J, with 23 bases in between. The CDR3 covers 17 residues. The CDR3 DNA sequence: TGTGCCAGCAGCCTGGGCCCAGGGCAGGGTGTATCAGAGACCCAGTACTTC. As protein: CASSLGPGQGVSETQYF. The full variable domain, rest sourced from reference TRBV5-6 and TRBJ2-5, is DAGVTQSPTHLIKTRGQQVTLRCSPKSGHDTVSWYQQALGQGPQFIFQYYEEEERQRGNFPDRFSGHQFPNYSSELNVNALLLGDSALYLCASSLGPGQGVSETQYFGPGTRLLVL.

This chain links TRBV10-2 with TRBJ1-2; possible D gene TRBD1, 5 bases. The CDR3 length is 14 residues. Trimming took 2 bases from V and 7 from J, leaving 14 bases between them. Germline V lookup: CDR1 WSHSY, CDR2 SAAADI. This chain's CDR3 is CASSEGRQGFGYTF. The CDR3 DNA is TGCGCCAGCAGTGAGGGGCGGCAGGGTTTTGGCTACACCTTC.